This TCR beta chain was sequenced for a study of cytomegalovirus exposure and HLA in healthy donors. Points from the study as a whole: A later analysis reportedly found fewer N-insertions in an Asian-associated ancestry cluster than the approximately 700-donor mean.

Comment on this clone: Its matching antigen is unknown.

Donors likely had unrecorded immune exposures despite being nominally healthy when sampled. This CDR3 has 14 amino acids. The V gene's germline CDR1 is SEHNR and CDR2 FQNEAQ (reference sequence). V lost 5 bases and J lost 11; bases outside the gene matches: 11. 60 Vbeta and 13 Jbeta primers were used in PCR. Original processing notes: Later reanalysis found roughly 80 million unique TCR beta chains, some 10 million of them shared. Repertoires were generated with immunoSEQ multiplex PCR, while TCRdb's copy carries only in-frame clones and drops some. The V and J calls and clone size are taken from that table; D and trimming were inferred from the DNA. The sample lists approximately 80,000 clones, 65% to 85% seen once, with roughly a sixth in the top ten.

V usage is TRBV7-9 and J usage is TRBJ1-1; 10 bases match TRBD1. Sample: PBMCs. This receptor was taken from a woman aged 40 to 50 in good health and CMV-seropositive. Here the CDR3 DNA reads TGTGCCAGCAGCGACGACAGGGGGCAGTCTCCGGCTTTCTTT. Its protein product is CASSDDRGQSPAFF.